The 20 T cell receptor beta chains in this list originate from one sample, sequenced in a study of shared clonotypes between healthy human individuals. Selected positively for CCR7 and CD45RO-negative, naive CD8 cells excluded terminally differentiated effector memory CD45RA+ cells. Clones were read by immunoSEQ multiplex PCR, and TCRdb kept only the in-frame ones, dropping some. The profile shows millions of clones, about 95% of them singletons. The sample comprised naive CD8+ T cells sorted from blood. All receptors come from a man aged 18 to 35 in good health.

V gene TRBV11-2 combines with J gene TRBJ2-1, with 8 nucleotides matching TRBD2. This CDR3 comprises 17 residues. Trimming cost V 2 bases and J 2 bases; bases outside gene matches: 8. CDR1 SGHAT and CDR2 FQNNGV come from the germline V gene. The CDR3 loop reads CASSLWAGGGTYNEQFF. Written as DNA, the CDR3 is TGTGCCAGCAGCTTATGGGCTGGCGGGGGGACCTACAATGAGCAGTTCTTC.

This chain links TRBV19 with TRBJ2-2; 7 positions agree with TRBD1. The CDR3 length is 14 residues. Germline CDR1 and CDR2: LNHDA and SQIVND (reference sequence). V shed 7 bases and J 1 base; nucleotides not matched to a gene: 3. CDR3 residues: CASINRGNTGELFF. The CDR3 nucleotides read TGTGCCAGTATTAACAGGGGGAACACCGGGGAGCTGTTTTTT.

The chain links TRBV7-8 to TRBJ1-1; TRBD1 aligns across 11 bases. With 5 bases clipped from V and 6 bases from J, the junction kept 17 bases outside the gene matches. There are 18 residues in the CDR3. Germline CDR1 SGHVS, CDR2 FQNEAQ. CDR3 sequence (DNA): TGTGCCAGCAGCCTTCCTTTTGTTCTCGGGACAGGGGGGCCTGAAGCTTTCTTT. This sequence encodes CASSLPFVLGTGGPEAFF. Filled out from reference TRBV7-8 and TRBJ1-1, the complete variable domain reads GAGVSQSPRYKVAKRGQDVALRCDPISGHVSLFWYQQALGQGPEFLTYFQNEAQLDKSGLPSDRFFAERPEGSVSTLKIQRTQQEDSAVYLCASSLPFVLGTGGPEAFFGQGTRLTVV.

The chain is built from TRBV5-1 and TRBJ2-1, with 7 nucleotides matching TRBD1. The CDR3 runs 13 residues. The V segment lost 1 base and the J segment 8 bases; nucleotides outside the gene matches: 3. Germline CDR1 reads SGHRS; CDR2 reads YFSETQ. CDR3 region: CASSLITGDEQFF. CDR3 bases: TGCGCCAGCAGCTTGATCACAGGGGATGAGCAGTTCTTC.

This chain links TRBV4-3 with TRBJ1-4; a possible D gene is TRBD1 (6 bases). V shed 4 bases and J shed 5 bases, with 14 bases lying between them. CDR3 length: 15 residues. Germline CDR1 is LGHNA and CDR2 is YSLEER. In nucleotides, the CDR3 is TGCGCCAGCAGCCGCTATCTCGGGGGCAATGAAAAACTGTTTTTT. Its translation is CASSRYLGGNEKLFF.

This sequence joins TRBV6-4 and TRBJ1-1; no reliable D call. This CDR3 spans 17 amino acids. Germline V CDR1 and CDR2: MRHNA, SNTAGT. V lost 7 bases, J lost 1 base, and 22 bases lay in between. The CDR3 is CASTMTRDLTKNTEAFF. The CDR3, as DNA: TGTGCCAGCACCATGACGCGGGATCTAACTAAGAACACTGAAGCTTTCTTT.

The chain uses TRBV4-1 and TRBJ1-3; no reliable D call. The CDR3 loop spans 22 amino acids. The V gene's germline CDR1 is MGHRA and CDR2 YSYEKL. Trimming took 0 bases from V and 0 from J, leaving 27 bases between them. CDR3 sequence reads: CASSQEIPRPVPYRGSGNTIYF. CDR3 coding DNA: TGCGCCAGCAGCCAAGAAATCCCGCGGCCGGTACCCTACCGGGGCTCTGGAAACACCATATATTTT.

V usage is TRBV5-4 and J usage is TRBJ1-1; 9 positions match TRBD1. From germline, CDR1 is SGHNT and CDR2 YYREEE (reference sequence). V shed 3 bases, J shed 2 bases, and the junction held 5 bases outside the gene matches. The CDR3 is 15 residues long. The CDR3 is CASSWGQGPNTEAFF. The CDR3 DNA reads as TGTGCCAGCAGCTGGGGACAGGGACCCAACACTGAAGCTTTCTTT.

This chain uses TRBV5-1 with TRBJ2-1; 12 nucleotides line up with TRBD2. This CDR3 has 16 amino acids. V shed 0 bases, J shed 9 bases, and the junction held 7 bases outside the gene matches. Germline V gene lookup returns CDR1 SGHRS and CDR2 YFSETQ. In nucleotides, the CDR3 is TGCGCCAGCAGCTTGGCGAGACTAGCGGGAGTAGGTGAGCAGTTCTTC. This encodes CASSLARLAGVGEQFF.

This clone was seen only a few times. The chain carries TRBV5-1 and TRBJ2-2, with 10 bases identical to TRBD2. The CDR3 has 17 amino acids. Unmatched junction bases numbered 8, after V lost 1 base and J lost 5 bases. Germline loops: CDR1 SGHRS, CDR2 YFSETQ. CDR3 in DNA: TGCGCCAGCAGCTTGCTGCTAGCGGGGGAAATTACCGGGGAGCTGTTTTTT. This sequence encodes CASSLLLAGEITGELFF.

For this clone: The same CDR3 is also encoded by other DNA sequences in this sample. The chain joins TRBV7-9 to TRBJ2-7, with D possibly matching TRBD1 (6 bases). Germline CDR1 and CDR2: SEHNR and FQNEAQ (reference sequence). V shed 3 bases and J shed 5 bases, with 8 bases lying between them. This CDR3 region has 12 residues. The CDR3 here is CASSFRGDEQYF. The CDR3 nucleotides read TGTGCCAGCAGCTTCAGGGGCGACGAGCAGTACTTC.

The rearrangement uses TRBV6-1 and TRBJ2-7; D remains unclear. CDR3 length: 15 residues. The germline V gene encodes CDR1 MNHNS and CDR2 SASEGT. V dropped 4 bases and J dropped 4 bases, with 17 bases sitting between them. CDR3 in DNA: TGTGCCAGCAGTGCCGGTCCCGACCAATGGTACGAGCAGTACTTC. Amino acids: CASSAGPDQWYEQYF.

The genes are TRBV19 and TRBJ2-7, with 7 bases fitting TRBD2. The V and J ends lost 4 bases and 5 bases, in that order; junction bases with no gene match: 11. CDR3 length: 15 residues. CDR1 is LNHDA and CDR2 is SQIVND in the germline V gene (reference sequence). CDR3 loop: CASSSLSGGNDEQYF. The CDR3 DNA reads TGTGCCAGTAGTAGTCTGTCGGGGGGAAACGACGAGCAGTACTTC.

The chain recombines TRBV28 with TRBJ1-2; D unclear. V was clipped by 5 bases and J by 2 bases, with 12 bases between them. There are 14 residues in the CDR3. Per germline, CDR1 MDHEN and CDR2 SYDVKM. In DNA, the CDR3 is TGTGCCAGCAGTCCCAACGTAGGCAACTATGGCTACACCTTC. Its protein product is CASSPNVGNYGYTF.

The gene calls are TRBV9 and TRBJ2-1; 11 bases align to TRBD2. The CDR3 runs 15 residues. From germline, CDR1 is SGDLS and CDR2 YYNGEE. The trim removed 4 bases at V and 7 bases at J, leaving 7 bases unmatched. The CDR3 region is CASSPTSGKGNEQFF. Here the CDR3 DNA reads TGTGCCAGCAGCCCGACTAGCGGGAAAGGTAATGAGCAGTTCTTC.

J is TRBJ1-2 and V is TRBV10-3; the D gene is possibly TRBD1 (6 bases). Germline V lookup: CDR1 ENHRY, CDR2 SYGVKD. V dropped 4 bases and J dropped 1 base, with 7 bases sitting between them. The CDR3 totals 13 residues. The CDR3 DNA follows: TGTGCCATCAGTGGGACAGATAACTATGGCTACACCTTC. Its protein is CAISGTDNYGYTF.

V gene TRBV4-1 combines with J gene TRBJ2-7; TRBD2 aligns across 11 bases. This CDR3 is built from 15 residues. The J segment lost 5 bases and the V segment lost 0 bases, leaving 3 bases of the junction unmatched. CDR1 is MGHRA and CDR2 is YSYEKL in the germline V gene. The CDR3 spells CASSQEALAGDEQYF. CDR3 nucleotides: TGCGCCAGCAGCCAAGAGGCACTAGCGGGAGACGAGCAGTACTTC.

The chain's CDR3 is CASSIGGSGSRNEQFF. The DNA for the CDR3 is TGTGCCAGTAGTATAGGAGGAAGCGGGAGCCGCAATGAGCAGTTCTTC. The rearrangement links TRBV19 to TRBJ2-1; 8 positions agree with TRBD2. V gave up 1 base and J gave up 6 bases; unmatched junction bases: 8. The germline gives CDR1 LNHDA, CDR2 SQIVND (reference sequence). The CDR3 has 16 amino acids.

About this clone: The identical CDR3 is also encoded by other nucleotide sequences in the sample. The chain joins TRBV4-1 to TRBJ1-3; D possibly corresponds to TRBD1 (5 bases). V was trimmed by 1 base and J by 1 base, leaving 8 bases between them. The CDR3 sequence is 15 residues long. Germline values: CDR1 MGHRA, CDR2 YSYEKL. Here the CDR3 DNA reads TGCGCCAGCAGCCAAGTTTGGGGGTCTGGAAACACCATATATTTT. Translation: CASSQVWGSGNTIYF.

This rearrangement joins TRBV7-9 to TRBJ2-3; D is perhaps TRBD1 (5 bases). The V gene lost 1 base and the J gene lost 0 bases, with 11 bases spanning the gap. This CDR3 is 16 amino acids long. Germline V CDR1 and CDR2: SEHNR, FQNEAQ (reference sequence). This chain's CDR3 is CASSLVWAGSTDTQYF. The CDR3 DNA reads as TGTGCCAGCAGCTTAGTTTGGGCAGGGAGCACAGATACGCAGTATTTT.